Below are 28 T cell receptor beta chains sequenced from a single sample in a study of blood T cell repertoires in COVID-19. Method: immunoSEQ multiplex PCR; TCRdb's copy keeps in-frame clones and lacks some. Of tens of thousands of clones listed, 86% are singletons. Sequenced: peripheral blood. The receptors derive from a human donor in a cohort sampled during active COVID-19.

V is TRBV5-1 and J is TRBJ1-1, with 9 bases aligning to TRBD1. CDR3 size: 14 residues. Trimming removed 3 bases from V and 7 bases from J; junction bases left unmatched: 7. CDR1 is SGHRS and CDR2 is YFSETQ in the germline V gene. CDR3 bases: TGCGCCAGCAGCTACACAGGGGGCTGGAGTGAAGCTTTCTTT. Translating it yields CASSYTGGWSEAFF.

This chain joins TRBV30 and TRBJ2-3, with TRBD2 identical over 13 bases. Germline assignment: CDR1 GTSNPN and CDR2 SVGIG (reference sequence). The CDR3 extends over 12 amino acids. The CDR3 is CGTSGGADTQYF. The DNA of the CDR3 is TGTGGGACTAGCGGGGGTGCAGATACGCAGTATTTT.

The CDR3 nucleotides are TGTGCCAGTAGTAACAGGGGGTTTTTCGAGCAGTACTTC. This encodes CASSNRGFFEQYF. This rearrangement joins TRBV19 to TRBJ2-7; 8 bases match TRBD1. The CDR3 runs 13 residues. With V trimmed by 4 bases and J by 6 bases, 5 bases remained unmatched. CDR1 and CDR2 (germline): LNHDA, SQIVND (reference sequence).

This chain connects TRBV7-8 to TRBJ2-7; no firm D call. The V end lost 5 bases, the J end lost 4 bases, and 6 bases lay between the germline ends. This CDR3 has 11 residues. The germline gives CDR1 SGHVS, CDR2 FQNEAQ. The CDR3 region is CASSPGYEQYF. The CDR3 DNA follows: TGTGCCAGCAGCCCCGGGTACGAGCAGTACTTC.

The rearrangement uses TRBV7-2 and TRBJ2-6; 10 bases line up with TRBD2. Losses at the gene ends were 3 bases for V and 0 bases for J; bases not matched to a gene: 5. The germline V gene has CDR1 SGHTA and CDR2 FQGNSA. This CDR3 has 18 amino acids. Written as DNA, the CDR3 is TGTGCCAGCAGCTTCAGGGTAGCGGGGGGCTCTGGGGCCAACGTCCTGACTTTC. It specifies CASSFRVAGGSGANVLTF.

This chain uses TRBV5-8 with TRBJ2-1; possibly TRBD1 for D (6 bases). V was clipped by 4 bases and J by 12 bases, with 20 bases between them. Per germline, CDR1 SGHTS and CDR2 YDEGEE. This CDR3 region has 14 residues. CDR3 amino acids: CASSPAPGQLGQFF. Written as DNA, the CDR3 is TGTGCCAGCAGCCCCGCCCCGGGACAACTAGGGCAGTTCTTC.

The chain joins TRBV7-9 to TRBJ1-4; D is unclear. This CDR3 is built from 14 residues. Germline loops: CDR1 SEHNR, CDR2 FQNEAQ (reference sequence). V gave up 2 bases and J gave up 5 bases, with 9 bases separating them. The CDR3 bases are TGTGCCAGCAGCTTAAGGAGGAGCAATGAAAAACTGTTTTTT. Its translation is CASSLRRSNEKLFF.

CDR3 sequence reads: CASTMTGGNTEAFF. The CDR3, as DNA: TGTGCCAGCACAATGACAGGGGGGAACACTGAAGCTTTCTTT. This chain joins TRBV28 and TRBJ1-1; TRBD1 matches at 9 bases. Germline trimming cut 7 bases from V and 1 base from J; bases unmatched to any gene: 4. This CDR3 has 14 amino acids. Germline V gene sequence: CDR1 MDHEN, CDR2 SYDVKM. The variable domain in full, with the rest retrieved from reference TRBV28 and TRBJ1-1, is DVKVTQSSRYLVKRTGEKVFLECVQDMDHENMFWYRQDPGLGLRLIYFSYDVKMKEKGDIPEGYSVSREKKERFSLILESASTNQTSMYLCASTMTGGNTEAFFGQGTRLTVV.

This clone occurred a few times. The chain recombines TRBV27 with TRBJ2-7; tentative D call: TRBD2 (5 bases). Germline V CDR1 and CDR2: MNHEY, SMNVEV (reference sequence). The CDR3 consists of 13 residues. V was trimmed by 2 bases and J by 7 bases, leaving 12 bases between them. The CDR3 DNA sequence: TGTGCCAGCAGTTTACTGGCCGGGGAGGAGCAGTACTTC. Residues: CASSLLAGEEQYF.

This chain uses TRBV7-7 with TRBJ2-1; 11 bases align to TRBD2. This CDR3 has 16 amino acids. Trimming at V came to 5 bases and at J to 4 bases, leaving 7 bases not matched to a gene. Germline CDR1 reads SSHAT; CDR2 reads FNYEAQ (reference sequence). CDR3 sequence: CASSPLAGGSYNEQFF. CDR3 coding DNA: TGTGCCAGCAGCCCATTAGCGGGAGGGAGTTACAATGAGCAGTTCTTC.

CDR3 nucleotide sequence: TGTGCCACCAGCAGCGGGACAGGGGCTGGCTACACCTTC. Translated, it gives CATSSGTGAGYTF. This chain links TRBV15 with TRBJ1-2; 10 nucleotides line up with TRBD1. V was pared by 3 bases and J by 7 bases, with 2 bases of the junction left unmatched. Germline V CDR1 and CDR2: LNHNV, YYDKDF (reference sequence). The CDR3 totals 13 residues.

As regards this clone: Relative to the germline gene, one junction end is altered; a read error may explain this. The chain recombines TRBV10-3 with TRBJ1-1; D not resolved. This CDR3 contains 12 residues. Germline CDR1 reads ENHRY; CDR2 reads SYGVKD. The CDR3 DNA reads TGTGCCATCATTCGACATGGGTCGGCAAGGCCCTTT. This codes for CAIIRHGSARPF.

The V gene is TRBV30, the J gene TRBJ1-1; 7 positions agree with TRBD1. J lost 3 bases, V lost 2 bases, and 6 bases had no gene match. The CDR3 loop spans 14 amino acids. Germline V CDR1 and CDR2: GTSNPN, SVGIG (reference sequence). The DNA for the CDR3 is TGTGCCTGGAGTACAGGGGCGGCTGACACTGAAGCTTTCTTT. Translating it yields CAWSTGAADTEAFF.

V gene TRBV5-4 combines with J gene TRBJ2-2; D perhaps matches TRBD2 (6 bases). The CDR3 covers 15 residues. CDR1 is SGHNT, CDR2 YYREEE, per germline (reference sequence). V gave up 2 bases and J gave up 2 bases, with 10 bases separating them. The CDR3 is CASSLHGSNTGELFF. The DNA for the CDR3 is TGTGCCAGCAGCTTACACGGGAGTAACACCGGGGAGCTGTTTTTT.

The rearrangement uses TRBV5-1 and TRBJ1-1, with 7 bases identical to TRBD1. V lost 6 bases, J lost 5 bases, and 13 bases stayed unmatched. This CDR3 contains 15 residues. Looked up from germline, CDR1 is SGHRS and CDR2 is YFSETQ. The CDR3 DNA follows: TGCGCCAGCACCAACGACAGGGTTGGGGAGACTGAAGCTTTCTTT. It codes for CASTNDRVGETEAFF.

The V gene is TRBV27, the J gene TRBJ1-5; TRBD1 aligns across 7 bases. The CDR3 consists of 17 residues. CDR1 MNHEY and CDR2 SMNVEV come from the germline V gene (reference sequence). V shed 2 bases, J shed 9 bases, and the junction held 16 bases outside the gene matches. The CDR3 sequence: CASSLVGGQIMVGPQHF. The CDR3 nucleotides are TGTGCCAGCAGTTTAGTAGGGGGACAGATCATGGTAGGGCCCCAGCATTTT.

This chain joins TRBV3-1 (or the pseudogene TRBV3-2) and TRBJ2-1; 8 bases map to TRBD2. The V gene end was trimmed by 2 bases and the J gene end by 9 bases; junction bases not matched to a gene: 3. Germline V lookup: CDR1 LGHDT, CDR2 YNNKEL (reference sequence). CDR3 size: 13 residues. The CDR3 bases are TGTGCCAGCAGCCAAATTAGCGGGGTTGAGCAGTTCTTC. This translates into CASSQISGVEQFF.

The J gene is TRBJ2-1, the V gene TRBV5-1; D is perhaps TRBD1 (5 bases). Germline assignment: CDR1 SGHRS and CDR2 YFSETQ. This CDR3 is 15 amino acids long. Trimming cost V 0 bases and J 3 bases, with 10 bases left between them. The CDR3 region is CASSLGQGYYNEQFF. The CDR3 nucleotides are TGCGCCAGCAGCTTGGGGCAGGGCTACTACAATGAGCAGTTCTTC.

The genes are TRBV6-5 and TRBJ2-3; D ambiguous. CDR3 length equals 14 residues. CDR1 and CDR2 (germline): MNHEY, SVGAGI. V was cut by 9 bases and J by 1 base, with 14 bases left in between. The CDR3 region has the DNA TGTGCCAGTCGAAGGAGCCTTGGCACAGATACGCAGTATTTT. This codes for CASRRSLGTDTQYF.

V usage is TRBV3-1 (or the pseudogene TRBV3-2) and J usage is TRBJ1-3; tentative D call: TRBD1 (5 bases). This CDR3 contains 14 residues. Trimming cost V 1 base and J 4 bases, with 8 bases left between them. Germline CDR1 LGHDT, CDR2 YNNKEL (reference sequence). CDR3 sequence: CASSQAGLGNTIYF. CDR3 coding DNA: TGTGCCAGCAGCCAAGCAGGGCTAGGAAACACCATATATTTT.

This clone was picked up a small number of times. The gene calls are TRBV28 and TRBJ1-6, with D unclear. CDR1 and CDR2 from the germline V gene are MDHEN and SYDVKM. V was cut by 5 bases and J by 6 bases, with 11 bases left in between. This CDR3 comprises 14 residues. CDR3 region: CASSPRFANSPLHF. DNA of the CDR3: TGTGCCAGCAGTCCGAGGTTTGCTAATTCACCCCTCCACTTT.

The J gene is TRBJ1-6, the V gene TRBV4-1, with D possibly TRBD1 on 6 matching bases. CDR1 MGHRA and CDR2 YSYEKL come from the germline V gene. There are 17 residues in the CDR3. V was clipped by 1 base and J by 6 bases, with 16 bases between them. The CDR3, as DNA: TGCGCCAGCAGCCAAGGGGCGGGGGCATCGGGTAATTCACCCCTCCACTTT. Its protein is CASSQGAGASGNSPLHF.

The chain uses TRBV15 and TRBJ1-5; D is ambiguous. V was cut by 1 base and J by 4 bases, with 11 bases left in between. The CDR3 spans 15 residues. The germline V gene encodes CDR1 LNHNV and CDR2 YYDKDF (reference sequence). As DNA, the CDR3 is TGTGCCACCAGCAGAGGAGGAGTTGGGAATCAGCCCCAGCATTTT. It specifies CATSRGGVGNQPQHF.

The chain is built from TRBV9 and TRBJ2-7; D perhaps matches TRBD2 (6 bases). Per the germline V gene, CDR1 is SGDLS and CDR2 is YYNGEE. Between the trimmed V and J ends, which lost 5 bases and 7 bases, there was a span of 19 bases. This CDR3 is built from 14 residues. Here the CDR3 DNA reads TGTGCCAGCAGACCGGGGGTGGATACTGGTGAGCAGTACTTC. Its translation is CASRPGVDTGEQYF.

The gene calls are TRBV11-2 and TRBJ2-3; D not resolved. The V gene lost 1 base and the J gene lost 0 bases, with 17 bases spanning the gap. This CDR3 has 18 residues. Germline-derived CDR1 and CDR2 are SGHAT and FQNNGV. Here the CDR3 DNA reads TGTGCCAGCAGCTTAGTGGTGTCCCTTTTTAGAAGCACAGATACGCAGTATTTT. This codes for CASSLVVSLFRSTDTQYF.

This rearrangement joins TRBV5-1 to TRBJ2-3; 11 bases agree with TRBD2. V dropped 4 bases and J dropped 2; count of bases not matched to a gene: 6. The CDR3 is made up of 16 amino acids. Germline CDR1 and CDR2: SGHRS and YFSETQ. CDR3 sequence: CASSPGTSGYTDTQYF. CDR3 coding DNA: TGCGCCAGCAGCCCCGGGACTAGCGGATACACAGATACGCAGTATTTT.

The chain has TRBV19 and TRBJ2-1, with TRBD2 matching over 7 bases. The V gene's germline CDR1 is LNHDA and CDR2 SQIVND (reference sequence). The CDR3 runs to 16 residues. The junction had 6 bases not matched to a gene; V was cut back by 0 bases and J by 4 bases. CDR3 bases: TGTGCCAGTAGTATAGATGGGGGGGACCTATACAATGAGCAGTTCTTC. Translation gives CASSIDGGDLYNEQFF.

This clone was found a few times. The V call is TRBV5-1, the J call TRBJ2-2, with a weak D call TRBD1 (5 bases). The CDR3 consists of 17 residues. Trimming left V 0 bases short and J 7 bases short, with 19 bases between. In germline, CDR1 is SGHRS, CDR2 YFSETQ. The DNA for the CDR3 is TGCGCCAGCAGCTTGGCAGGGCCGCTGGGGAACGGCGGGGAGCTGTTTTTT. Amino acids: CASSLAGPLGNGGELFF.